This TCR beta chain stems from a study of T cell responses to AZD1222 COVID-19 vaccine. About this clone: Its antigen is currently unknown. The same CDR3 arises from other DNA sequences in this sample as well.

The germline gives CDR1 MNHEY, CDR2 SVGEGT. The CDR3 consists of 14 residues. Trimming took off 0 bases at V and 2 bases at J, with 5 bases between the two ends. Clones were sequenced by immunoSEQ multiplex PCR, and TCRdb holds only the in-frame ones, with some missing. There are some 110,000 clones in the sample; 88% occur only once, and around 4% lies in the top ten. The study, taken as a whole, reports: Just a handful of AZD1222 recipients tested seropositive at baseline. Clonal diversity may have been underestimated in mostly white British donors.

Second-dose intervals of approximately 4 or approximately 12 weeks were pooled. This rearrangement joins TRBV6-2 or TRBV6-3 to TRBJ1-5; TRBD1 is a possible D gene (5 bases). The sequence came from an adult who received the AZD1222 COVID-19 vaccine. This specimen consisted of peripheral blood, obtained 28 days after the second AZD1222 dose. CDR3 in amino acids: CASSYSGGNQPQHF. The CDR3 DNA follows: TGTGCCAGCAGTTACTCGGGGGGCAATCAGCCCCAGCATTTT.